This TCR beta chain comes out of a study of control samples from healthy donors and cancer patients. The table came from immunoSEQ multiplex PCR; TCRdb's copy has only in-frame clones and leaves some out. There are 110,000 to 150,000 clones in the sample; about 89% occur only once, and around 4.6% lies in the top ten. Sequenced sample: blood. The clonotype comes from a man in his thirties or forties in good health.

The CDR3 region is CASSRALGREVNTEAFF. The CDR3 bases are TGTGCCAGCAGCCGTGCCTTGGGCCGGGAGGTGAACACTGAAGCTTTCTTT. This chain connects TRBV4-2 to TRBJ1-1, with D unclear. The V and J ends lost 4 bases and 0 bases respectively, with 18 bases between them. Germline CDR1 reads LGHNA; CDR2 reads YNFKEQ. This CDR3 region has 17 residues.